The clone carrying this T cell receptor beta chain showed up just a few times. No antigen is known for it. TCRdb keeps only in-frame clones here, not all; method: immunoSEQ multiplex PCR. The table records approximately 73,000 clones, 87% of them present only once. This sample was taken from a study of radiotherapy plus CTLA-4 blockade in lung cancer. As for the study in general: For 15% to 20% of patients, objective responses occurred, and 30% to 35% had disease control. Study findings and constraints: Interferon-beta and early blood T cell clone dynamics reportedly predicted response best. Radiotherapy was combined with ipilimumab, and tumor-derived TCR clones then expanded in blood.

The germline V gene encodes CDR1 KGHSH and CDR2 LQKENI. The CDR3 has 13 residues. V was shortened by 4 bases and J by 12 bases, with 17 bases between the two germline ends. The study gave focal radiation plus ipilimumab CTLA-4 blockade to patients with chemo-refractory metastatic non-small-cell lung cancer. This specimen consisted of peripheral blood, obtained from a patient treated with radiotherapy plus ipilimumab. The chain joins TRBV18 to TRBJ2-3, with a weak D call TRBD1 (6 bases). This clonotype was obtained from a human donor with non-small cell lung cancer that progressed on radiotherapy plus ipilimumab. The CDR3 sequence: CASSRMLGDIQYF. The CDR3 DNA follows: TGTGCCAGCTCACGGATGTTAGGGGACATACAGTATTTT. Combining the CDR3 with reference TRBV18 and TRBJ2-3 gives the whole variable domain NAGVMQNPRHLVRRRGQEARLRCSPMKGHSHVYWYRQLPEEGLKFMVYLQKENIIDESGMPKERFSAEFPKEGPSILRIQQVVRGDSAAYFCASSRMLGDIQYFGPGTRLTVL.